Here is one T cell receptor (beta chain) with its context. The clone's antigen remains unknown. No base-level quality is on record; no much larger clone is a single base apart. High-throughput TCR beta sequencing profiled peripheral blood CD8+ and CD4+ T cells from healthy donors, Susac syndrome patients and multiple sclerosis patients. The multiple sclerosis controls were treatment-naive patients who had stable or active relapsing-remitting disease and met the revised McDonald criteria. Bulk CD8+ and CD4+ T cells were purified magnetically by negative isolation, whereas CD8+ TEMRA cells were enriched by FACS. Blood was drawn into EDTA tubes, processed within 24 hours, and PBMCs were isolated by density gradient centrifugation. PBMCs intended for TCR sequencing were cryopreserved in liquid nitrogen and thawed later in a water bath at 37 degrees C. Purity of sorted or isolated CD4+, CD8+ and CD8+ TEMRA cells was at least 90%.

Spanning cysteine to phenylalanine, the CDR3 consists of 16 amino acids. Only CDR3 DNA is held: 48 bases, read in frame from base 1. In the germline V gene (reference sequence), CDR1 corresponds to LNHDA and CDR2 to SQIVND. The junction shows trimming of 6 bases on V and 0 bases on J, plus 14 bases between the germline ends. RNA was extracted using the RNeasy kit, and roughly 0.5 to 1 ug of the RNA was reverse transcribed with random hexamers. The immunoSEQ multiplex PCR assay, which covers 54 Vbeta and 13 Jbeta segments, was used to amplify TCR beta CDR3 regions. PCR amplification bias was corrected using a synthetic template baseline for primer optimization and computational correction. On the study's bioinformatics: Only productive sequences were kept, with reads annotated to V, D and J genes according to IMGT and analyzed in immunoSEQ Analyzer. Clonality was calculated as one minus the Shannon entropy normalized by log2 of the number of productive unique sequences. For each patient and control, public and private clones were evaluated within the 100 most prevalent clones. Clones were defined as Susac-specific if absent from the healthy and MS cohorts, from approximately 1,100 published viral clones and from other ImmuneACCESS disease sequences. TCRdb ran its own pipeline on the public reads, namely fastp trimming at Q25 and MiXCR clone calling, and kept in-frame beta chains. Identical CDR3 protein sequences are pooled into one entry, listed with their most common genes and DNA. These V and J calls are TCRdb output, not the study's own analysis. The sample table lists fewer than 150,000 distinct CDR3 sequences, around 92% of them with a count of one. The top ten constitute about 0.09% of the sample.

The sample comes from a study of CD8 T cells in Susac syndrome (dated by TCRdb to between 2018 and 2020). With respect to the entire study: The study used repertoire sequencing to test whether antigen drove CD8+ T cell activation and differentiation in Susac syndrome.

Points the paper makes about the study in general: The number of individuals in the TCR sequencing and HLA analysis was recognized as being relatively small.

The clonotype originates from a human donor with multiple sclerosis. Sequenced sample: CD4+ T cells from PBMCs. The rearranged chain carries TRBV19 and TRBJ2-2; the D region possibly corresponds to TRBD1 (5 bases align). The CDR3 loop reads CASRYDSEPNTGELFF. The nucleotides read TGTGCCAGTAGATATGACAGCGAACCGAACACCGGGGAGCTGTTTTTT.